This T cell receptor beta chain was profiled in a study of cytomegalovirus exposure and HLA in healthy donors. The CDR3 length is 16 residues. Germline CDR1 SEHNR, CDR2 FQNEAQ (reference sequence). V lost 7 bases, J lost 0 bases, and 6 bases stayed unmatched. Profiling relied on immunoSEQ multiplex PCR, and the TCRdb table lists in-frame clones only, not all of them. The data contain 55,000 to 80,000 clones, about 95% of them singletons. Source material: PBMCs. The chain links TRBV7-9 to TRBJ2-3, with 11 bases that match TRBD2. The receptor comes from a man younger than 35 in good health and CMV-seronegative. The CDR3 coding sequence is TGTGCCAGCAAGGCTAGCGGGGGGTCTAGCACAGATACGCAGTATTTT. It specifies CASKASGGSSTDTQYF.